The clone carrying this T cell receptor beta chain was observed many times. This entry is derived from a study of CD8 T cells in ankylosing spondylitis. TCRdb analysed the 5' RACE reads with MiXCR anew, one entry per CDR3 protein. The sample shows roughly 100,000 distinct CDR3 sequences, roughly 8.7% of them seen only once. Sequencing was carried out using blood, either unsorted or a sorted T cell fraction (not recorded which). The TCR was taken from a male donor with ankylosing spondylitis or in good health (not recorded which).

The CDR3 bases are TGTGCCAGCTCACCACCGGGGACAGGCTCTGGAAACACCATATATTTT. Its protein product is CASSPPGTGSGNTIYF. The rearrangement joins TRBV18 to TRBJ1-3, with 8 nucleotides matching TRBD1. Germline V lookup: CDR1 KGHSH, CDR2 LQKENI. CDR3 length equals 16 residues. Trimming cost V 0 bases and J 0 bases; bases outside gene matches: 1. Filled out from reference TRBV18 and TRBJ1-3, the complete variable domain reads NAGVMQNPRHLVRRRGQEARLRCSPMKGHSHVYWYRQLPEEGLKFMVYLQKENIIDESGMPKERFSAEFPKEGPSILRIQQVVRGDSAAYFCASSPPGTGSGNTIYFGEGSWLTVV.